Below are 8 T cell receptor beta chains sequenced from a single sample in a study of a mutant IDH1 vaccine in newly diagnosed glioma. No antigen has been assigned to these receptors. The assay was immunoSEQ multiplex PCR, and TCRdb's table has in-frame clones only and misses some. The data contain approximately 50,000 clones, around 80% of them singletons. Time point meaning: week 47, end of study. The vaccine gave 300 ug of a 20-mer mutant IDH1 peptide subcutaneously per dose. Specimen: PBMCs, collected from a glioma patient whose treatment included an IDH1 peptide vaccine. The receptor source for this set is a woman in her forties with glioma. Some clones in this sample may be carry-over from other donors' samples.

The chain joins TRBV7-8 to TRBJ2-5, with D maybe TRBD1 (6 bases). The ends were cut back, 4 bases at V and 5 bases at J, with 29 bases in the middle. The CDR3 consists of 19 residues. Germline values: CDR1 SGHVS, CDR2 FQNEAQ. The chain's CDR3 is CASSSIGLLIDKRGETQYF. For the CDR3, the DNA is TGTGCCAGCAGCTCGATCGGCCTACTCATCGACAAAAGGGGGGAGACCCAGTACTTC.

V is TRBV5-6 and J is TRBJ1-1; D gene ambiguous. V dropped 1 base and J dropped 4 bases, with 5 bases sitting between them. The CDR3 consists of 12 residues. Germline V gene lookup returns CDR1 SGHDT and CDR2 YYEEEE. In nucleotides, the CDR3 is TGTGCCAGCAGCTTGAGTAGCACTGAAGCTTTCTTT. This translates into CASSLSSTEAFF.

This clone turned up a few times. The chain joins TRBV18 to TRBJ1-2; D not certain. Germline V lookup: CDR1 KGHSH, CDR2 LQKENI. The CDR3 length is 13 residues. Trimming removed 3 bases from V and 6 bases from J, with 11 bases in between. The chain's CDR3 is CASSPRESDGYTF. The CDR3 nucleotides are TGTGCCAGCTCACCGAGGGAATCGGATGGCTACACCTTC.

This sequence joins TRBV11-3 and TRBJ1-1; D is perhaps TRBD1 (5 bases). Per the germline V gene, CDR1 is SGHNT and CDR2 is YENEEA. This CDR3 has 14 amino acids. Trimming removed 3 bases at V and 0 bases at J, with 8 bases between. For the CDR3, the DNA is TGTGCCAGCAGCTTGGGACGGTTGAACACTGAAGCTTTCTTT. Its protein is CASSLGRLNTEAFF.

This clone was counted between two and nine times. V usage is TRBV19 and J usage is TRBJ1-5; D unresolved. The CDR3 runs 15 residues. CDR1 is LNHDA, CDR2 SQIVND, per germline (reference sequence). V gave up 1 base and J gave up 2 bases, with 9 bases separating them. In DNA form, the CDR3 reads TGTGCCAGTAGTATAGGGGTCAGAGGCAATCAGCCCCAGCATTTT. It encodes CASSIGVRGNQPQHF.

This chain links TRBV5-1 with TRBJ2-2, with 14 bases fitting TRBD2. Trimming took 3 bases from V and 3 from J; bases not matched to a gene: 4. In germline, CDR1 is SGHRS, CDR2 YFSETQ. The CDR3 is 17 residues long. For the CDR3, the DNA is TGCGCCAGCAGCTCAGGACTAGCGGGGGGCCACACCGGGGAGCTGTTTTTT. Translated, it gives CASSSGLAGGHTGELFF.

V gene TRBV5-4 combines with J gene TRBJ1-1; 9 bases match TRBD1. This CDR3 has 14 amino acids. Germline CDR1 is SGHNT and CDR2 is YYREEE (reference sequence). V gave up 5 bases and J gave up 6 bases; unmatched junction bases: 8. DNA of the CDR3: TGTGCCAGCAGTCGCCCGGGACAGGGCTCTGAAGCTTTCTTT. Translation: CASSRPGQGSEAFF.

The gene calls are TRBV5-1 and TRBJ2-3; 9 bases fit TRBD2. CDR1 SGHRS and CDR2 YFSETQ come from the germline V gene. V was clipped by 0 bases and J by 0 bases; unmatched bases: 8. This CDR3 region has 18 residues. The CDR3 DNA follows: TGCGCCAGCAGCTTGGGGCCCGGCAGCGGGGGGAGCACAGATACGCAGTATTTT. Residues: CASSLGPGSGGSTDTQYF.